What follows are 18 T cell receptor beta chains derived from one specimen sequenced in a study of human T cells and chemical hapten exposure. TCRdb independently ran MiXCR on the RACE reads; one entry per CDR3 protein. Among about 77,000 distinct CDR3 sequences listed, 7% to 9.5% were seen once. Time point meaning: healthy volunteer bleed at 6 weeks. Unfractionated whole blood yielded the extracted total RNA. The sequenced sample consisted of whole blood. The receptors were gathered from a female donor in good health. Some clones in this sample may be carry-over from other donors' samples.

This chain joins TRBV6-5 and TRBJ1-1; D remains ambiguous. The CDR3 runs 12 residues. The germline V gene encodes CDR1 MNHEY and CDR2 SVGAGI. V was cut by 6 bases and J by 7 bases, with 12 bases left in between. The CDR3 coding sequence is TGTGCCAGCAGGCCTTGGACGGGTGAAGCTTTCTTT. This gives the protein CASRPWTGEAFF.

Ten or more counts support this clonotype. The chain is built from TRBV7-2 and TRBJ1-1, with unresolved D. Germline V gene lookup returns CDR1 SGHTA and CDR2 FQGNSA. V was clipped by 5 bases and J by 3 bases, with 7 bases between them. The CDR3 contains 12 residues. CDR3: CASSPPHTEAFF. Here the CDR3 DNA reads TGTGCCAGCAGCCCGCCACACACTGAAGCTTTCTTT.

This clonotype was counted a few times. The CDR3 nucleotides read TGCAGCGTTGAGTCCGGGGCCGGTGAGCAGTTCTTC. Its translation: CSVESGAGEQFF. The chain has TRBV29-1 and TRBJ2-1; D possibly uses TRBD1 or TRBD2 (5 bases each). CDR1 and CDR2 (germline): SQVTM, ANQGSEA. V was shortened by 3 bases and J by 9 bases, with 12 bases between the two germline ends. The CDR3 has 12 residues.

This clonotype was seen more than once but under ten times. The chain carries TRBV20-1 and TRBJ2-5; 9 bases are shared with TRBD2. Germline V gives CDR1 DFQATT, CDR2 SNEGSKA (reference sequence). V lost 5 bases and J lost 3; bases outside the gene matches: 7. CDR3 size: 14 residues. CDR3 in amino acids: CSAPRQRGEETQYF. The CDR3 nucleotides read TGCAGTGCTCCAAGGCAGCGGGGGGAAGAGACCCAGTACTTC.

V is TRBV11-3 and J is TRBJ2-3; 8 bases are a match to TRBD1. The CDR3 totals 17 residues. Germline values: CDR1 SGHNT, CDR2 YENEEA. The V and J ends lost 1 base and 4 bases, in that order; junction bases with no gene match: 10. This CDR3 reads CASSLGLGTGVPDTQYF. The DNA of the CDR3 is TGTGCCAGCAGCTTAGGGCTAGGGACAGGTGTCCCAGATACGCAGTATTTT.

This clonotype was recorded at least ten times. As DNA, the CDR3 is TGCAGTGCCAGGGATGGGGGCGCGACAGATACGCAGTATTTT. Translated, it gives CSARDGGATDTQYF. V is TRBV20-1 and J is TRBJ2-3, with TRBD1 as a possible D gene (6 bases). This CDR3 is built from 14 residues. V was cut by 6 bases and J by 3 bases, with 16 bases left in between. Germline V gives CDR1 DFQATT, CDR2 SNEGSKA (reference sequence).

This clonotype was counted many times. The chain carries TRBV27 and TRBJ2-7; D unclear. There are 16 residues in the CDR3. V lost 0 bases, J lost 4 bases, and 16 bases lay in between. Germline assignment: CDR1 MNHEY and CDR2 SMNVEV (reference sequence). The CDR3 protein is CASSLSSPISVYEQYF. The DNA of the CDR3 is TGTGCCAGCAGTTTATCGTCGCCCATTTCGGTTTACGAGCAGTACTTC.

This clonotype was seen many times. The chain uses TRBV3-1 and TRBJ2-5, with no clear D. Germline V gene data show CDR1 as LGHDT and CDR2 as YNNKEL (reference sequence). The length of the CDR3 is 16 residues. V was clipped by 4 bases and J by 6 bases, with 21 bases between them. CDR3 sequence reads: CASSPTLDPAVKTQYF. Here the CDR3 DNA reads TGTGCCAGCAGCCCTACATTGGACCCGGCGGTCAAGACCCAGTACTTC.

This clonotype has a count of ten or more. The chain is built from TRBV4-2 and TRBJ1-2; a possible D gene is TRBD1 (5 bases). CDR1 is LGHNA, CDR2 YNFKEQ, per germline. This CDR3 comprises 16 residues. Trimming pared 0 bases from V and 1 base from J, leaving 12 bases between. The CDR3 DNA is TGTGCCAGCAGCCAAGATCGGACAACTGATAACTATGGCTACACCTTC. As protein: CASSQDRTTDNYGYTF.

This sequence joins TRBV20-1 and TRBJ2-3, with 15 bases matching TRBD2. J gave up 5 bases and V 0 bases, and 3 bases lay outside the gene matches. Germline CDR1 and CDR2: DFQATT and SNEGSKA (reference sequence). CDR3 size: 16 residues. CDR3 in amino acids: CSAREWTSGGVDTQYF. DNA of the CDR3: TGCAGTGCTAGAGAGTGGACTAGCGGGGGGGTAGATACGCAGTATTTT.

In its sample, this clonotype was seen many times. The chain joins TRBV7-9 to TRBJ1-2; 7 bases match TRBD1. The CDR3 extends over 16 amino acids. From germline, CDR1 is SEHNR and CDR2 FQNEAQ (reference sequence). V shed 5 bases, J shed 7 bases, and the junction held 16 bases outside the gene matches. CDR3 sequence: CASSPRSARGVGGYTF. Here the CDR3 DNA reads TGTGCCAGCAGCCCAAGATCCGCCAGGGGGGTTGGTGGCTACACCTTC.

This clonotype was observed at least ten times. CDR3 sequence (DNA): TGTGCCAGCAGCTTAGATAGCGGGGGACTACAAGAGACCCAGTACTTC. Its translation is CASSLDSGGLQETQYF. The rearrangement links TRBV7-2 to TRBJ2-5; 9 bases map to TRBD2. V was clipped by 1 base and J by 2 bases; unmatched bases: 5. Germline-derived CDR1 and CDR2 are SGHTA and FQGNSA. CDR3 length: 16 amino acids.

The chain joins TRBV3-1 to TRBJ2-7, with TRBD2 matching 10 bases. Germline V gene sequence: CDR1 LGHDT, CDR2 YNNKEL (reference sequence). V lost 1 base and J lost 2; bases outside the gene matches: 11. The CDR3 is 18 amino acids. The CDR3: CASSQVQSGGAAAYEQYF. As DNA, the CDR3 is TGTGCCAGCAGCCAAGTACAAAGCGGGGGGGCGGCAGCCTACGAGCAGTACTTC.

The rearrangement uses TRBV5-4 and TRBJ2-3; TRBD2 matches at 9 bases. Germline V lookup: CDR1 SGHNT, CDR2 YYREEE (reference sequence). J was trimmed by 1 base and V by 5 bases; bases with no gene match: 2. This CDR3 has 14 residues. The CDR3 reads CASRKRGGTDTQYF. As DNA, the CDR3 is TGTGCCAGCAGAAAGCGGGGGGGCACAGATACGCAGTATTTT. Looking up the rest from reference TRBV5-4 and TRBJ2-3 gives the full variable domain: ETGVTQSPTHLIKTRGQQVTLRCSSQSGHNTVSWYQQALGQGPQFIFQYYREEENGRGNFPPRFSGLQFPNYSSELNVNALELDDSALYLCASRKRGGTDTQYFGPGTRLTVL.

This clonotype has just a few counts. The rearrangement joins TRBV6-5 to TRBJ2-1; 8 bases agree with TRBD2. The germline V gene has CDR1 MNHEY and CDR2 SVGAGI. This CDR3 is built from 16 residues. The ends lost 3 bases at V and 6 bases at J; junction bases unmatched: 10. The CDR3 bases are TGTGCCAGCAGTTATGAGTCGAGCGGGGGATTCAATGAGCAGTTCTTC. Protein: CASSYESSGGFNEQFF.

This clonotype has ten or more counts. The V call is TRBV20-1, the J call TRBJ2-7; TRBD1 might be the D (6 bases). This CDR3 region has 14 residues. CDR1 and CDR2 from the germline V gene are DFQATT and SNEGSKA (reference sequence). The V gene lost 1 base and the J gene lost 2 bases, with 12 bases spanning the gap. In DNA form, the CDR3 reads TGCAGTGCTAGAGGGGGGCTAAAAACCTACGAGCAGTACTTC. This translates into CSARGGLKTYEQYF.

The rearrangement links TRBV24-1 to TRBJ1-2, with TRBD1 as a possible D gene (5 bases). V shed 2 bases and J shed 6 bases, with 18 bases lying between them. Germline assignment: CDR1 KGHDR and CDR2 SFDVKD. The CDR3 extends over 16 amino acids. Here the CDR3 DNA reads TGTGCCACCAGTGATTCCGGGGGAGATACCCCACATGGCTACACCTTC. Protein: CATSDSGGDTPHGYTF.

This clonotype came up many times. The rearrangement links TRBV28 to TRBJ2-7, with 13 bases identical to TRBD2. V was pared by 6 bases and J by 1 base, with 15 bases of the junction left unmatched. The germline V gene encodes CDR1 MDHEN and CDR2 SYDVKM. This CDR3 comprises 19 residues. CDR3 amino acids: CASSRSGLAGTGLSYEQYF. As DNA, the CDR3 is TGTGCCAGCAGCCGCTCGGGACTAGCGGGGACCGGGTTGTCCTACGAGCAGTACTTC.